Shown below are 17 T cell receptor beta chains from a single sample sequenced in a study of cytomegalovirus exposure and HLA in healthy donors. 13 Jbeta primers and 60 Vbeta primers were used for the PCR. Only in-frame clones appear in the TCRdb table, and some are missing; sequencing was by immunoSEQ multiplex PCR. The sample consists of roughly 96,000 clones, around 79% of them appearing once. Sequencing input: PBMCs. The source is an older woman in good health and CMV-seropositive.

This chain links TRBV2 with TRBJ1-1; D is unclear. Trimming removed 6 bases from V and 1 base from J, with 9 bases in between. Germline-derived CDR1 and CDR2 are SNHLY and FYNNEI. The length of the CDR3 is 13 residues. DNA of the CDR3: TGTGCCAGCAGCCCCGCTACGAACACTGAAGCTTTCTTT. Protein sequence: CASSPATNTEAFF.

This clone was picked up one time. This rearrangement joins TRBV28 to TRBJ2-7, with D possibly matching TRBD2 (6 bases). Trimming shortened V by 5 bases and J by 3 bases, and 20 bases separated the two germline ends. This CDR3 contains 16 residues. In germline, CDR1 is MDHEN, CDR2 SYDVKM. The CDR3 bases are TGTGCCAGCAGTCGGACTAACCCAGGGAACAACTACGAGCAGTACTTC. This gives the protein CASSRTNPGNNYEQYF.

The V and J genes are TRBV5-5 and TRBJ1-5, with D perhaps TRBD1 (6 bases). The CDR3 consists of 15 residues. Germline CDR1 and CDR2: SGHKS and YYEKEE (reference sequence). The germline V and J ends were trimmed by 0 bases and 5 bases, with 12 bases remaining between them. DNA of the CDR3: TGTGCCAGCAGCTTGGCCGCAGGGGTTGATCAGCCCCAGCATTTT. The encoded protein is CASSLAAGVDQPQHF.

CDR3 sequence reads: CASSLEQVAVNEQFF. The DNA for the CDR3 is TGCGCCAGCAGCTTGGAACAGGTGGCGGTCAATGAGCAGTTCTTC. The V gene is TRBV5-1, the J gene TRBJ2-1; a weak D match, TRBD1 (5 bases). This CDR3 has 15 residues. Trimming cost V 0 bases and J 6 bases, with 13 bases left between them. The germline V gene has CDR1 SGHRS and CDR2 YFSETQ.

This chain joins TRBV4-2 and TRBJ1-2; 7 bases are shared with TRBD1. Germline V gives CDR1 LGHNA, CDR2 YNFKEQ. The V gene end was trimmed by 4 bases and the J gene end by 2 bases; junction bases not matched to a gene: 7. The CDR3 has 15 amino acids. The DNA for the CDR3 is TGTGCCAGCAGCCGAGAGGGGGCCGGGAACTATGGCTACACCTTC. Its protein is CASSREGAGNYGYTF.

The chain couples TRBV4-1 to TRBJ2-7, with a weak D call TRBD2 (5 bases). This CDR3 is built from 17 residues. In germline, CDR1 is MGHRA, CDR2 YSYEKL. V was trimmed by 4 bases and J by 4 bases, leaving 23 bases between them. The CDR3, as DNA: TGCGCCAGCAGCCCCCTTAGCCGGGGTCAGTCCCCTTACGAGCAGTACTTC. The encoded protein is CASSPLSRGQSPYEQYF.

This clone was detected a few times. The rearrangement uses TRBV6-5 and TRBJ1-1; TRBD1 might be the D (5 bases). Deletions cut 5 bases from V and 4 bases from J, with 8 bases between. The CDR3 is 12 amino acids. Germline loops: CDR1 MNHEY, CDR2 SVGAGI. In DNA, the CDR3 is TGTGCCAGCAGTCGACAGACCACTGAAGCTTTCTTT. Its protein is CASSRQTTEAFF.

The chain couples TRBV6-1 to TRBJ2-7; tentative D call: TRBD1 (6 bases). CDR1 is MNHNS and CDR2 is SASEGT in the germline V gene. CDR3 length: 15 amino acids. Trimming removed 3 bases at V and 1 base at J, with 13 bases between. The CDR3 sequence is CASSETGTFSYEQYF. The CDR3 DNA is TGTGCCAGCAGTGAGACCGGGACATTTTCCTACGAGCAGTACTTC.

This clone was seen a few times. The CDR3 sequence is CASSTRGSTDTQYF. The CDR3 DNA reads TGTGCCAGCTCCACCAGGGGTAGCACAGATACGCAGTATTTT. This sequence joins TRBV18 and TRBJ2-3; weak D call: TRBD1 (6 bases). The CDR3 contains 14 residues. Germline assignment: CDR1 KGHSH and CDR2 LQKENI. Trimming cost V 6 bases and J 0 bases, with 10 bases left between them.

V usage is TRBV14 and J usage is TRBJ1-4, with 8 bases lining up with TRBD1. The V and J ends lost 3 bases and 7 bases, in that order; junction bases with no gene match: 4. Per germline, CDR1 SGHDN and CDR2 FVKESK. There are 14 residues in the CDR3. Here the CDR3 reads CASSQRQGFEKLFF. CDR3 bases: TGTGCCAGCAGCCAGCGACAGGGGTTTGAAAAACTGTTTTTT.

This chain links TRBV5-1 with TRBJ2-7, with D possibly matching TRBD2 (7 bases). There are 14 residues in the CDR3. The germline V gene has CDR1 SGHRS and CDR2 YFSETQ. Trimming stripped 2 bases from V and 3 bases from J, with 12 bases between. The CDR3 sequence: CASSLRGADYEQYF. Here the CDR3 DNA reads TGCGCCAGCAGCTTACGGGGGGCCGACTACGAGCAGTACTTC.

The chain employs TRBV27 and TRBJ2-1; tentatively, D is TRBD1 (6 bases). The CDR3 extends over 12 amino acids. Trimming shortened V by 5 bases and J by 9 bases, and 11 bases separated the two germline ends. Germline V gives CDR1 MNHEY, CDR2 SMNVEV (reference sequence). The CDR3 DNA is TGTGCCAGCAGTCACAGGGCTGGTGAGCAGTTCTTC. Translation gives CASSHRAGEQFF.

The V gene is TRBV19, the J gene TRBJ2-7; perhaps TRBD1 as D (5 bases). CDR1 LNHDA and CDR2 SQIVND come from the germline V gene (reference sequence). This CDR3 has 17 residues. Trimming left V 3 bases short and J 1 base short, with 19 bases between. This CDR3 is CASSIGAGSSLSYEQYF. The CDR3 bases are TGTGCCAGTAGTATTGGGGCAGGTTCCTCTCTATCCTACGAGCAGTACTTC.

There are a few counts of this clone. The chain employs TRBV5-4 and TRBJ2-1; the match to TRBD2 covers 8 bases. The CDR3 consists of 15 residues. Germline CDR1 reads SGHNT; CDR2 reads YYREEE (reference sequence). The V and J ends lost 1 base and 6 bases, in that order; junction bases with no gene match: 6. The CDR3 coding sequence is TGTGCCAGCAGCTTGCCCGGGAGGGCCGGCAATGAGCAGTTCTTC. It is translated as CASSLPGRAGNEQFF.

In DNA, the CDR3 is TGTGCCAGTAGTATCGGTGGGGGCTCCACCTACGAGCAGTACTTC. It is translated as CASSIGGGSTYEQYF. The rearrangement uses TRBV19 and TRBJ2-7; TRBD1 might be the D (6 bases). The germline CDR1 and CDR2 sequences are LNHDA and SQIVND (reference sequence). Trimming shortened V by 3 bases and J by 2 bases, and 14 bases separated the two germline ends. The CDR3 totals 15 residues. Full variable domain (remainder filled in from reference TRBV19 and TRBJ2-7): DGGITQSPKYLFRKEGQNVTLSCEQNLNHDAMYWYRQDPGQGLRLIYYSQIVNDFQKGDIAEGYSVSREKKESFPLTVTSAQKNPTAFYLCASSIGGGSTYEQYFGPGTRLTVT.

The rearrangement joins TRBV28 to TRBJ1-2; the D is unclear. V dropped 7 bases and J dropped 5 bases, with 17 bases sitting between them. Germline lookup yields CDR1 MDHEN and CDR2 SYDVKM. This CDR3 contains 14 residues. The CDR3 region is CASTLRAFRYGYTF. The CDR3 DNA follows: TGTGCCAGCACCCTGAGGGCCTTCAGGTATGGCTACACCTTC.

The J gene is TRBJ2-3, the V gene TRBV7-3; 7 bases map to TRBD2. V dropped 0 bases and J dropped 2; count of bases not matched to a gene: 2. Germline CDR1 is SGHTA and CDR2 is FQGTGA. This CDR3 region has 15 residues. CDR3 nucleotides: TGTGCCAGCAGCTTAACGGGGACTACCACAGATACGCAGTATTTT. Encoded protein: CASSLTGTTTDTQYF.